This TCR beta chain was identified during a study of shared clonotypes between healthy human individuals. Overall study findings and caveats: Depth of sequencing was expected to influence donor clonotype sharing. Clonotypes which were not shared had lower generation probabilities than clonotypes that all four donors shared.

Authors' analysis steps: ImmunoSEQ yielded junction-only sequences lacking quality scores, so filtering differed. Clones were read by immunoSEQ multiplex PCR, and TCRdb kept only the in-frame ones, dropping some. V and J calls and clone size are given by that table; D and trimming were obtained from the DNA. The sample carries about 1 million clones, around 74% recorded once. About this clone itself: What it recognizes is unknown.

The CDR3 extends over 15 amino acids. The V and J ends lost 5 bases and 7 bases, in that order; junction bases with no gene match: 8. Per the germline V gene, CDR1 is SGHTA and CDR2 is FQGNSA. The chain combines TRBV7-2 with TRBJ2-1, with 10 bases that match TRBD2. The TCR was taken from a man aged 18 to 30 in good health. Sequences were obtained from memory CD4+ T cells sorted from blood. This sample's subset: CD45RA-negative fraction. This CDR3 reads CASSRTSGGKNEQFF. CDR3 coding DNA: TGTGCCAGCAGCCGGACTAGCGGAGGCAAGAATGAGCAGTTCTTC.